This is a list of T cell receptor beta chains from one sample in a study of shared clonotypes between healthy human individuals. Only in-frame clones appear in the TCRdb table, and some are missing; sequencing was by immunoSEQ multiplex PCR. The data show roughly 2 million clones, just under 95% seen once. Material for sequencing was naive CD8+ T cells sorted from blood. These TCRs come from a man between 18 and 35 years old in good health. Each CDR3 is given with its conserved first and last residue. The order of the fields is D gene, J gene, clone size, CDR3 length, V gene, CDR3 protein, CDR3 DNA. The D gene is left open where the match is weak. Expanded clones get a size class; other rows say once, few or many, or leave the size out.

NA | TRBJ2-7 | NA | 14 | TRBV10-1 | CASRGQTGSYEQYF | TGCGCCAGCAGGGGTCAAACAGGTTCTTACGAGCAGTACTTC
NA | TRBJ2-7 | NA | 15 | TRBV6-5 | CASSYYGGQTYEQYF | TGTGCCAGCAGTTACTACGGGGGACAGACCTACGAGCAGTACTTC
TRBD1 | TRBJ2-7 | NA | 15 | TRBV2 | CASSETGTGAYEQYF | TGTGCCAGCAGTGAAACCGGGACAGGGGCCTACGAGCAGTACTTC
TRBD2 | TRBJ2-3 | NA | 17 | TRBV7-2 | CASSSTSAVLSTDTQYF | TGTGCCAGCAGCTCGACTAGCGCCGTGTTAAGCACAGATACGCAGTATTTT
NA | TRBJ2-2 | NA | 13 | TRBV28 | CASHPLNTGELFF | TGTGCCAGCCACCCGCTGAACACCGGGGAGCTGTTTTTT
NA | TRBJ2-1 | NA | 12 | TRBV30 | CAWSVQVSEQFF | TGTGCCTGGAGTGTACAGGTTAGTGAGCAGTTCTTC
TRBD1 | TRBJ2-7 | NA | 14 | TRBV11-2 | CASSLGTGSYEQYF | TGTGCCAGCAGTCTTGGGACAGGGTCCTACGAGCAGTACTTC
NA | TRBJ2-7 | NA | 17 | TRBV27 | CASSLSPRGPPLYEQYF | TGTGCCAGCAGTTTATCTCCTAGGGGACCACCCCTATACGAGCAGTACTTC
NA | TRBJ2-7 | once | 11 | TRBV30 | CAWSVSNEQYF | TGTGCCTGGAGTGTATCTAACGAGCAGTACTTC
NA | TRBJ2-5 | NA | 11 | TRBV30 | CAWSVSETQYF | TGTGCCTGGAGTGTATCTGAGACCCAGTACTTC
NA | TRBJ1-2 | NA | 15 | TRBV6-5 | CASSLREGAYYGYTF | TGTGCCAGCTCCCTCCGGGAAGGGGCTTACTATGGCTACACCTTC